These 25 T cell receptor beta chains originate from one sample sequenced in a study of monozygotic twins with inflammatory bowel disease. From the 5' RACE reads, TCRdb lists one entry per CDR3 protein and no DNA. The sample has about 380,000 distinct CDR3 sequences. Sequencing was performed on blood. These TCRs come from a human donor with ulcerative colitis or Crohn's disease, or a healthy co-twin of an affected twin (not recorded which).

The chain couples TRBV7-3 to TRBJ2-5; TCRdb gives TRBD2 as the D gene, but with no DNA this cannot be confirmed. This CDR3 has 15 residues. Germline V gene data show CDR1 as SGHTA and CDR2 as FQGTGA. The CDR3 loop is CASSFQRGSGETQYF.

J is TRBJ2-1 and V is TRBV30; TCRdb reports TRBD2, a call that lacks DNA to check it against. This CDR3 has 11 amino acids. Germline V gene lookup returns CDR1 GTSNPN and CDR2 SVGIG (reference sequence). The CDR3 loop is CAWSVSSEQFF.

V gene TRBV28 combines with J gene TRBJ2-3. The germline V gene has CDR1 MDHEN and CDR2 SYDVKM. The CDR3 has 13 residues. The CDR3 loop is CASSSVSGDTQYF.

The rearrangement joins TRBV20-1 to TRBJ2-7; TCRdb returns TRBD1, unconfirmable since there is no DNA. The CDR3 spans 15 residues. CDR1 DFQATT and CDR2 SNEGSKA come from the germline V gene (reference sequence). The CDR3 loop reads CSAPPRDRGTYEQYF.

The chain couples TRBV15 to TRBJ2-2; no DNA is available, so the TRBD1 call from TCRdb remains unchecked. The CDR3 is made up of 19 amino acids. Germline lookup yields CDR1 LNHNV and CDR2 YYDKDF (reference sequence). CDR3 in amino acids: CATSRSGGTGVGNTGELFF.

The CDR3 loop is CASSYSDRANTEAFF. The genes are TRBV6-2 or TRBV6-3 and TRBJ1-1; no DNA is available, so the TRBD1 call from TCRdb remains unchecked. This CDR3 is 15 amino acids long. Germline CDR1 reads MNHEY; CDR2 reads SVGEGT.

The chain uses TRBV7-2 and TRBJ2-1; absent DNA, TCRdb's TRBD2 call cannot be checked. CDR1 and CDR2 (germline): SGHTA, FQGNSA. This CDR3 spans 16 amino acids. The CDR3 sequence: CASSPPLAGGIDEQFF.

The chain carries TRBV7-2 and TRBJ2-1. The CDR3 extends over 15 amino acids. In germline, CDR1 is SGHTA, CDR2 FQGNSA. This CDR3 reads CASSLASSSYNEQFF.

The chain employs TRBV14 and TRBJ2-1; TCRdb indicates TRBD2, and absent DNA this call remains unverified. Germline-derived CDR1 and CDR2 are SGHDN and FVKESK. The CDR3 totals 15 residues. Here the CDR3 reads CASSQHATIYNEQFF.

The chain joins TRBV7-2 to TRBJ1-1; absent DNA, TCRdb's TRBD1 call cannot be checked. The CDR3 runs to 13 residues. Germline CDR1 is SGHTA and CDR2 is FQGNSA. The CDR3 region is CASSFTGGTEAFF.

The chain carries TRBV20-1 and TRBJ2-3; the D call of TRBD2 rests on TCRdb alone, since no DNA is present to check it. Germline lookup yields CDR1 DFQATT and CDR2 SNEGSKA (reference sequence). The CDR3 runs to 16 residues. The CDR3 region is CSAVLAGARSTDTQYF.

This chain uses TRBV18 with TRBJ2-7. The germline CDR1 and CDR2 sequences are KGHSH and LQKENI. The CDR3 contains 16 residues. The CDR3: CASSPREKNWIGEQYF.

The chain couples TRBV20-1 to TRBJ2-3; TCRdb's assignment of TRBD1 cannot be checked, as there is no DNA. This CDR3 region has 15 residues. Germline-derived CDR1 and CDR2 are DFQATT and SNEGSKA (reference sequence). The CDR3 loop reads CSARDPSGGKDTQYF.

The chain recombines TRBV7-2 with TRBJ1-3. The CDR3 extends over 16 amino acids. Germline CDR1 reads SGHTA; CDR2 reads FQGNSA. The CDR3 here is CASSLLEANSGNTIYF.

The chain has TRBV28 and TRBJ2-7; absent DNA, TCRdb's TRBD2 call cannot be checked. The CDR3 is 14 amino acids. Germline CDR1 reads MDHEN; CDR2 reads SYDVKM. The CDR3 is CASSLGLAGFEQYF.

The chain has TRBV5-1 and TRBJ2-7; TCRdb names TRBD2, which stays unverified in the absence of DNA. The CDR3 loop spans 17 amino acids. Germline CDR1 and CDR2: SGHRS and YFSETQ. CDR3 in amino acids: CASSLAGTSGVFYEQYF.

CDR3 protein: CASSQDQAGVESYEQYF. The gene calls are TRBV4-3 and TRBJ2-7; as DNA is missing, the TRBD1 call by TCRdb cannot be tested. The CDR3 length is 17 residues. Looked up from germline, CDR1 is LGHNA and CDR2 is YSLEER.

The V and J genes are TRBV6-5 and TRBJ1-1; TCRdb names TRBD1, which stays unverified in the absence of DNA. The CDR3 is 14 residues long. Per germline, CDR1 MNHEY and CDR2 SVGAGI. The CDR3 here is CASSYFQGNTEAFF.

The V call is TRBV6-2 or TRBV6-3, the J call TRBJ2-7; TCRdb lists TRBD1, though no DNA is available to test this call. CDR1 and CDR2 from the germline V gene are MNHEY and SVGEGT. The CDR3 runs to 15 residues. CDR3 sequence reads: CASRRRGSGSYEQYF.

This chain uses TRBV6-2 or TRBV6-3 with TRBJ1-2. This CDR3 has 12 amino acids. Germline assignment: CDR1 MNHEY and CDR2 SVGEGT. The CDR3 is CASRSTGYGYTF.

The chain has TRBV12-3 or TRBV12-4 and TRBJ1-5; absent DNA, TCRdb's TRBD1 call cannot be checked. This CDR3 spans 14 amino acids. The CDR3 sequence: CASSFRASNQPQHF.

The chain links TRBV7-2 to TRBJ2-7; TCRdb returns TRBD1, unconfirmable since there is no DNA. In germline, CDR1 is SGHTA, CDR2 FQGNSA. The CDR3 extends over 15 amino acids. This chain's CDR3 is CASSFRTGITYEQYF.

The J gene is TRBJ1-3, the V gene TRBV27. The CDR3 sequence is 15 residues long. Germline V gene lookup returns CDR1 MNHEY and CDR2 SMNVEV (reference sequence). CDR3 region: CASSSRRTSGNTIYF.

The rearrangement joins TRBV5-1 to TRBJ2-7; TCRdb returns TRBD1, unconfirmable since there is no DNA. CDR1 and CDR2 (germline): SGHRS, YFSETQ. CDR3 size: 13 residues. Here the CDR3 reads CASSLTSWGEQYF.

The chain uses TRBV4-3 and TRBJ2-7; TCRdb reports TRBD2, a call that lacks DNA to check it against. The CDR3 extends over 15 amino acids. CDR1 and CDR2 (germline): LGHNA, YSLEER. The CDR3 sequence: CASSQGRTGLYEQYF.